This entry features one T cell receptor beta chain sequence. Its cognate antigen has yet to be identified. Within one base of it there is no much larger clone, and no base qualities were kept. In total, roughly 670 healthy bone marrow donors made up the cohort. Cohort members were all nominally healthy when sampled, although unrecorded immune exposures were likely present. The donor was CMV seropositive and was included in the group of almost 300 seropositive cohort members. Each donor provided a peripheral blood sample, and peripheral blood mononuclear cells were used for TCR beta sequencing. The Qiagen DNeasy Blood Extraction Kit was used to extract genomic DNA from the blood cell samples. For CDR1 and CDR2, the germline V gene (reference sequence) lists SGHNT and YYREEE. V ends up 5 bases short and J 7 bases short, with an unmatched junction base count of 8. Taken from cysteine to phenylalanine, the CDR3 has 13 residues. Only the CDR3 region is kept as DNA, spanning 39 bases read in frame from base 1.

This record comes from a study of cytomegalovirus exposure and HLA in healthy donors (dated by TCRdb to about 2017). Study-wide context: An earlier analysis of approximately 550 of the donors reported more than 250 Gb of sequence data and roughly 100 million unique TCR beta sequences from 190 million or so T cells. About 310 gigabases of sequencing data and approximately 85 million unique TCR sequences were included in an early release covering roughly 700 HLA-typed donors. Among the roughly 370 genotyped donors, more than 70% belonged to the genetic ancestry cluster associated with self-reported Caucasian donors. The study aimed to test whether signatures of past pathogen exposure could be identified by cataloging public T cell receptors. The T cell repertoires of several hundred subjects were profiled by immunosequencing and related to cytomegalovirus serostatus. In addition to the first cohort of 666 subjects, a separate validation cohort of 130 or so different subjects was used. High-throughput TCR immunosequencing, statistical association of individual TCRs with disease status, and machine learning were combined to predict cytomegalovirus infection status. In a later analysis, previously published TCR beta repertoires from more than 500 donors were re-analyzed and high-resolution HLA genotyping was added so that TCR occurrence patterns could be studied. The later analysis used no new phenotypic data to find candidate immune exposures, relying instead on TCR beta sequences and their occurrence across donors. An earlier analysis of 587 of the donors applied high-throughput TCR beta sequencing to assess whether each TCR beta V gene segment acted as functional or pseudogenic. Donor age, sex, ethnicity and CMV serostatus were compiled alongside the repertoire data. A later genetic analysis took genome-wide SNP genotypes for about three fifths of the 666 donors and used that subset as a discovery cohort. All discovery cohort repertoires had been generated on a single sequencing platform. Class I and class II HLA loci were covered by the typing at four-digit resolution. The number of donors typed differed by locus, with about 629-640 for A, B, C, DRB1 and DQB1, more than 500 for DQA1, 600 to 610 for DPA1, and some 450 for DPB1. Four or five DR-DQ haplotypes were handled as single units for association and clustering because linkage in the cohort was strong. Across some 400 genotyped donors of the cohort, an average of about 250,000 unique TCR beta nucleotide sequences per donor were sequenced, and about a sixth of those sequences were non-productive.

General conclusions and limits of the study: A further reported finding was that TCR beta sequences accurately predicted the HLA-A and HLA-B alleles for most subjects in the first cohort. Broadly in line with IMGT annotations, most TCR beta V segments showed up in productive rearrangements about 87% or about 30% of the time in an earlier analysis of 587 of the donors. It was suggested by the authors that the approach could potentially be generalized to other disease states and immunological phenotypes. Only TCR beta chains were sequenced in this cohort, and the absence of alpha or paired-chain data limited detectable features. While some public TCRs were present in many individuals, most TCR sequences turned up only very rarely across donors. Because some donors lacked HLA typing at each locus, the association tests relied only on the typed subset. Roughly uniform sequencing depth across donors was assumed in presence/absence analyses, although this assumption may not hold. For the cohort, immune exposure information was limited to CMV serostatus. In a later analysis, HLA-associated TCR beta chains were found to be more clonally expanded and to have lower generation probabilities than equally common non-associated chains. A cluster of highly shared sequence variants was judged likely to represent a technical artifact of the sequencing pipeline. According to a later analysis, TCR association rates differed among HLA loci, with DRB1 alleles showing the most associated TCRs and HLA-C alleles showing the fewest. A later analysis reported that several top co-occurrence clusters appeared linked to parvovirus B19, influenza, CMV and Epstein-Barr virus. In a later analysis, some 17,000 TCR beta sequences were associated with specific HLA alleles at a false discovery rate of 0.05. A later genetic analysis associated a missense DCLRE1C variant with V-gene and J-gene trimming of TCR beta chains, and an independent cohort replicated the association. Three of the identified cytomegalovirus-associated TCR beta chains were confirmed in vitro to be specific for cytomegalovirus antigens. The classifier was reported to diagnose cytomegalovirus status with high specificity and sensitivity in both the original cohort and the validation cohort. The study listed approximately 150 TCR beta chains as associated with cytomegalovirus. In a later analysis, most CMV-associated TCR beta chains were found to appear HLA-restricted, with HLA associations seemingly driven largely by CMV exposure. Correlated functional status among segregating V segments might be attributable to linkage disequilibrium, but an unknown experimental factor could not be ruled out. Some IMGT-functional V segments, including TRBV6-2 and TRBV6-3, could not be distinguished by the 87-base-pair reads and were therefore excluded. Over 15 rarely observed V segments, including chromosome 9 orphons, were excluded from the earlier analysis of some 590 of the donors because counts were too low. In a later genetic analysis, fewer N-insertions in productive TCRs were reported among donors in an Asian-associated ancestry cluster than the roughly 700-donor mean. Strong co-occurrence of HLA alleles, especially DR and DQ, made assigning TCR associations to individual alleles difficult.

Library preparation used the immunoSEQ multiplex PCR assay. For the multiplex PCR, a mixture combining 60 forward primers for TCR Vbeta segments and 13 reverse primers for TCR Jbeta segments was used. Amplification of the CDR3 region of rearranged TCR beta genes was performed with a multiplex PCR assay on genomic DNA. The Illumina HiSeq System was used to sequence the amplified TCR beta libraries as 87-base-pair reads. Per the authors' processing: Across the 640 or so repertoires, a later analysis counted roughly 77 million unique TCR beta chains, 9.5 million to 13 million of which were shared by at least two donors. Raw reads were error-corrected and collapsed into unique sequences by a nearest-neighbor algorithm in which closely related sequences were merged to remove PCR and sequencing errors. V, D and J gene segments were assigned by aligning CDR3 sequences to IMGT reference sequences. Each retained sequence needed at least a six-nucleotide match to both a V gene segment and a J gene segment. A rearrangement was called productive if the CDR3 had no stop codons and remained in frame with V and J, and every other rearrangement was called non-productive. CDR3 was defined according to IMGT convention as the region running from the second conserved V-encoded cysteine to the conserved J-encoded phenylalanine. The earlier analysis of approximately 590 of the donors excluded any sequence lacking an unambiguous match to a single V gene segment. An earlier analysis of some 500 of the donors classified V segments as functional when productive rearrangements were above 56.7% and as segregating when the standard deviation between donors was above 5%. A statistical classification framework was developed to diagnose cytomegalovirus status using the catalog of TCR beta chain sequences. In a later analysis, V and J genes were assigned by comparing TCR nucleotide sequences against IMGT/GENE-DB human TR gene sequences. In a later analysis, CDR3 sequences and most-parsimonious VDJ recombination scenarios were assigned using the TCRdist pipeline. In a later analysis, each TCR beta chain was defined by its CDR3 amino acid sequence together with its V-gene family, and reads lacking a unique V-gene family were excluded. To address suspected cross-contamination and a sequencing artifact, a later analysis removed approximately 590 highly shared, low-generation-probability nucleotide sequences. A later analysis calculated a clonal expansion index for each public chain from normalized within-repertoire ranks of inferred template counts. Generation probabilities in a later analysis came from a VDJ recombination model fitted to out-of-frame rearrangements, and those results were checked against IGoR. In a later analysis, TCR-TCR, TCR-HLA and TCR-CMV co-occurrence was scored with hypergeometric tests, and a repertoire-size bias correction was applied to TCR pairs. To estimate false discovery rates, a later analysis permuted the HLA or CMV assignments 20 times. A later analysis grouped co-occurring TCRs with DBSCAN, adding TCRdist sequence similarity when clustering within HLA-allele-positive subsets. For co-occurrence clustering, repertoires with fewer than 30,000 or more than 120,000 public chains were excluded, along with several repertoires with anomalous nucleotide sharing. Not all clones reach the TCRdb copy of this immuneACCESS table, which keeps in-frame sequences only. Checked studies attribute under half of the gap to unresolved V genes and leave the rest unexplained. V, J and clone size reflect that table, while D and trimming were determined from the DNA. The sample includes about 86,000 clones, with 79% observed a single time. The ten biggest clones cover roughly 15% of the sample.

The TCR originated in a woman aged 40 to 50 in good health and CMV-seropositive. Rearrangement joined TRBV5-4 to TRBJ1-1; 7 bases in the junction line up with TRBD1. The sequenced sample consisted of PBMCs. The DNA is TGTGCCAGCAGTTCTAAACCAGGGGGTGAAGCTTTCTTT. This encodes CASSSKPGGEAFF.